Listed below are T cell receptor beta chains from one sample, sequenced in a study of blood T cells in healthy people across ages. TCRdb called the 5' RACE reads again in MiXCR, with one record for every CDR3 protein. The repertoire holds over 600,000 distinct CDR3 sequences, with 56% as singletons. Sequenced material: blood. The receptors were gathered from a man aged 35 to 55 in good health. Each CDR3 is given with its conserved first and last residue. The order of the fields is D gene, J gene, V gene, clone size, CDR3 protein, CDR3 DNA. The D gene is left open where the match is weak. Clone size is stated in some rows and not others, as once, few, many or a class when expanded.

D: NA
J: TRBJ2-3
V: TRBV5-1
size: NA
CDR3: CASSLGGATFTDTQYF
DNA: TGCGCCAGCAGCTTGGGCGGGGCAACTTTCACAGATACGCAGTATTTT

D: NA
J: TRBJ2-5
V: TRBV7-7
size: NA
CDR3: CASSSLPEETQYF
DNA: TGTGCCAGCAGCTCCCTCCCCGAGGAGACCCAGTACTTC

D: NA
J: TRBJ2-1
V: TRBV28
size: NA
CDR3: CASVQGAEMSRETQFF
DNA: TGTGCCAGCGTACAGGGAGCCGAGATGTCAAGGGAGACCCAGTTCTTC

D: NA
J: TRBJ1-1
V: TRBV6-6
size: NA
CDR3: CASQQESGGHTEAFF
DNA: TGTGCCAGCCAACAGGAGAGCGGGGGGCATACTGAAGCTTTCTTT

D: TRBD1
J: TRBJ2-2
V: TRBV9
size: NA
CDR3: CASSRQPRGGQGDTGELFF
DNA: TGTGCCAGCAGTCGACAACCGAGGGGGGGACAGGGGGACACCGGGGAGCTGTTTTTT

D: NA
J: TRBJ1-6
V: TRBV12-3/TRBV12-4
size: NA
CDR3: CASGNVDNSPLHF
DNA: TGTGCCAGCGGTAACGTAGATAATTCACCCCTCCACTTT

D: NA
J: TRBJ2-3
V: TRBV11-2
size: NA
CDR3: CASSWTRRLSDTQYF
DNA: TGTGCCAGCAGTTGGACACGAAGGCTGTCAGATACGCAGTATTTT

D: TRBD1
J: TRBJ2-3
V: TRBV6-4
size: NA
CDR3: CASTPTGDGRDTQYF
DNA: TGTGCCAGCACCCCGACAGGGGACGGAAGAGATACGCAGTATTTT

D: NA
J: TRBJ2-7
V: TRBV13
size: NA
CDR3: CASSSTLGSSYEQYF
DNA: TGTGCCAGCAGCTCAACCCTCGGGAGTTCCTACGAGCAGTACTTC

D: NA
J: TRBJ1-1
V: TRBV5-1
size: NA
CDR3: CASSSTGRPEAFF
DNA: TGCGCCAGCAGTTCTACAGGGCGGCCTGAAGCTTTCTTT

D: TRBD1
J: TRBJ2-7
V: TRBV9
size: NA
CDR3: CASSPKEGQGSYEQYF
DNA: TGTGCCAGCAGCCCCAAAGAAGGACAGGGCTCCTACGAGCAGTACTTC

D: TRBD1
J: TRBJ1-2
V: TRBV7-3
size: NA
CDR3: CASTQGPGTAYGYTF
DNA: TGTGCCAGCACCCAGGGCCCTGGGACAGCCTATGGCTACACCTTC

D: NA
J: TRBJ2-7
V: TRBV28
size: few
CDR3: CASSSPSLACEQYF
DNA: TGTGCCAGCAGTTCACCCTCGCTAGCGTGCGAGCAGTACTTC

D: NA
J: TRBJ2-2
V: TRBV25-1
size: NA
CDR3: CASSEGKTNTGELFF
DNA: TGTGCCAGCAGTGAAGGGAAGACGAACACCGGGGAGCTGTTTTTT

D: NA
J: TRBJ1-4
V: TRBV7-2
size: few
CDR3: CASSRGAGINEKLFF
DNA: TGTGCCAGCAGCCGGGGGGCGGGAATTAATGAAAAACTGTTTTTT

D: NA
J: TRBJ2-6
V: TRBV11-2
size: few
CDR3: CASSLEYKGSVLTF
DNA: TGTGCCAGCAGCTTAGAATATAAGGGATCCGTCCTGACTTTC

D: NA
J: TRBJ2-1
V: TRBV5-1
size: NA
CDR3: CASSRAVEQFF
DNA: TGCGCCAGCAGCCGCGCTGTTGAGCAGTTCTTC

D: TRBD2
J: TRBJ2-4
V: TRBV6-2/TRBV6-3
size: few
CDR3: CASRTGGAKNIQYF
DNA: TGTGCCAGCAGAACGGGGGGAGCCAAAAACATTCAGTACTTC

D: TRBD2
J: TRBJ2-3
V: TRBV7-2
size: NA
CDR3: CASSLIAGGFTDTQYF
DNA: TGTGCCAGCAGCTTAATAGCGGGGGGCTTCACAGATACGCAGTATTTT

D: NA
J: TRBJ2-7
V: TRBV28
size: NA
CDR3: CASSFRGPAYEQYF
DNA: TGTGCCAGCAGTTTTCGCGGGCCGGCCTACGAGCAGTACTTC

D: NA
J: TRBJ1-2
V: TRBV27
size: NA
CDR3: CASSPMTDWDSGYTF
DNA: TGTGCCAGCAGTCCAATGACGGATTGGGACTCTGGCTACACCTTC

D: TRBD2
J: TRBJ2-7
V: TRBV4-3
size: NA
CDR3: CASSQPLAGGRDEQYF
DNA: TGCGCCAGCAGCCAGCCTCTAGCGGGAGGGCGGGATGAGCAGTACTTC

D: TRBD1
J: TRBJ2-4
V: TRBV2
size: NA
CDR3: CASLPGQGKNIQYF
DNA: TGTGCCAGCCTCCCGGGACAGGGAAAAAACATTCAGTACTTC

D: TRBD2
J: TRBJ2-7
V: TRBV5-1
size: NA
CDR3: CASSPSAGGWEQYF
DNA: TGCGCCAGCAGCCCCTCTGCGGGAGGTTGGGAGCAGTACTTC

D: NA
J: TRBJ2-1
V: TRBV29-1
size: NA
CDR3: CSVGPRQAQRTEQFF
DNA: TGCAGCGTTGGTCCGAGGCAGGCCCAACGGACTGAGCAGTTCTTC

D: NA
J: TRBJ1-1
V: TRBV7-9
size: NA
CDR3: CASSLQSGVTEAFF
DNA: TGTGCCAGCAGCTTACAGTCGGGGGTTACTGAAGCTTTCTTT

D: NA
J: TRBJ1-5
V: TRBV27
size: once
CDR3: CASSPYSGGGFGRNQPQHF
DNA: TGTGCCAGCAGTCCGTACTCGGGGGGTGGGTTTGGTCGCAATCAGCCCCAGCATTTT

D: TRBD2
J: TRBJ2-1
V: TRBV6-1
size: NA
CDR3: CATTKTSGGYNEQFF
DNA: TGTGCCACCACCAAGACTAGCGGGGGGTACAATGAGCAGTTCTTC

D: TRBD2
J: TRBJ2-7
V: TRBV29-1
size: few
CDR3: CSVGGRSSAEQYF
DNA: TGCAGCGTTGGCGGGAGGTCCTCGGCCGAGCAGTACTTC

D: NA
J: TRBJ1-1
V: TRBV29-1
size: NA
CDR3: CSAEVNTEAFF
DNA: TGCAGCGCTGAGGTAAACACTGAAGCTTTCTTT

D: TRBD2
J: TRBJ2-5
V: TRBV12-3/TRBV12-4
size: few
CDR3: CASSRAGYQETQYF
DNA: TGTGCCAGCAGTAGAGCGGGGTACCAAGAGACCCAGTACTTC

D: NA
J: TRBJ2-7
V: TRBV15
size: NA
CDR3: CATSRDRDRGGEQYF
DNA: TGTGCCACCAGCAGAGATAGGGATAGGGGGGGCGAGCAGTACTTC

D: TRBD2
J: TRBJ2-5
V: TRBV7-2
size: NA
CDR3: CASSLATTSVQETQYF
DNA: TGTGCCAGCAGCTTAGCTACGACTAGCGTACAAGAGACCCAGTACTTC

D: TRBD2
J: TRBJ2-5
V: TRBV6-6
size: NA
CDR3: CASSYELAEPKPGTQYF
DNA: TGTGCCAGCAGTTACGAGCTAGCGGAACCCAAGCCAGGGACCCAGTACTTC

D: TRBD1
J: TRBJ1-4
V: TRBV29-1
size: NA
CDR3: CSAAPTGGIEKLFF
DNA: TGCAGCGCCGCCCCGACAGGGGGCATTGAAAAACTGTTTTTT

D: NA
J: TRBJ1-5
V: TRBV5-1
size: NA
CDR3: CASSLEDSNQPQHF
DNA: TGCGCCAGCAGCTTGGAGGATAGCAATCAGCCCCAGCATTTT

D: NA
J: TRBJ2-5
V: TRBV20-1
size: NA
CDR3: CSASSGWGRRRLQETQYF
DNA: TGCAGTGCTAGTAGTGGGTGGGGACGGAGAAGACTCCAAGAGACCCAGTACTTC

D: NA
J: TRBJ2-1
V: TRBV20-1
size: NA
CDR3: CSARDTSGPYNEQFF
DNA: TGCAGTGCTAGAGATACCAGCGGTCCCTACAATGAGCAGTTCTTC

D: TRBD2
J: TRBJ2-5
V: TRBV7-2
size: NA
CDR3: CASTLLAGGYQETQYF
DNA: TGTGCCAGCACCTTACTAGCGGGAGGGTACCAAGAGACCCAGTACTTC

D: TRBD2
J: TRBJ2-3
V: TRBV27
size: NA
CDR3: CASSPRTSSGTQYF
DNA: TGTGCCAGCAGTCCCCGGACTAGCAGTGGTACGCAGTATTTT

D: NA
J: TRBJ2-2
V: TRBV14
size: many
CDR3: CASSQTGNGELFF
DNA: TGTGCCAGCAGCCAAACGGGCAACGGGGAGCTGTTTTTT

D: TRBD1
J: TRBJ2-2
V: TRBV12-3/TRBV12-4
size: NA
CDR3: CASSRNRGTGELFF
DNA: TGTGCCAGCAGCAGAAACAGGGGCACCGGGGAGCTGTTTTTT

D: TRBD2
J: TRBJ2-5
V: TRBV2
size: NA
CDR3: CASSAVLAGKETQYF
DNA: TGTGCCAGCAGCGCCGTGTTAGCGGGCAAGGAGACCCAGTACTTC

D: NA
J: TRBJ1-4
V: TRBV20-1
size: few
CDR3: CSASRRRANEKLFF
DNA: TGCAGTGCTAGTCGAAGGAGGGCTAATGAAAAACTGTTTTTT

D: NA
J: TRBJ1-2
V: TRBV25-1
size: few
CDR3: CASSVTQGSDGYTF
DNA: TGTGCCAGCAGTGTTACCCAGGGCAGTGATGGCTACACCTTC

D: TRBD1
J: TRBJ2-5
V: TRBV6-5
size: NA
CDR3: CASSYGGQGALETQYF
DNA: TGTGCCAGCAGTTACGGGGGACAGGGGGCGTTGGAGACCCAGTACTTC

D: NA
J: TRBJ1-2
V: TRBV12-3/TRBV12-4
size: few
CDR3: CASSLASSYGYTF
DNA: TGTGCCAGCAGTTTAGCAAGCAGCTATGGCTACACCTTC

D: NA
J: TRBJ1-1
V: TRBV5-1
size: NA
CDR3: CASSRLGRDTEAFF
DNA: TGCGCCAGCAGCCGCTTGGGAAGGGACACTGAAGCTTTCTTT

D: NA
J: TRBJ2-3
V: TRBV7-3
size: NA
CDR3: CASSLRSGGVTDSQYF
DNA: TGTGCCAGCAGCTTACGGAGTGGGGGCGTCACAGATTCGCAGTATTTT

D: TRBD1
J: TRBJ2-7
V: TRBV10-2
size: once
CDR3: CASSAGQGTRQYF
DNA: TGCGCCAGCAGTGCGGGACAGGGTACCCGGCAGTACTTC

D: NA
J: TRBJ2-7
V: TRBV28
size: NA
CDR3: CASSREVDEQYF
DNA: TGTGCCAGCAGTCGCGAGGTCGACGAGCAGTACTTC

D: NA
J: TRBJ2-1
V: TRBV29-1
size: once
CDR3: CSVQSYNEQFF
DNA: TGCAGCGTTCAGAGTTACAATGAGCAGTTCTTC

D: NA
J: TRBJ2-1
V: TRBV7-3
size: few
CDR3: CASSLPLPGAQDNEQFF
DNA: TGTGCCAGCAGCTTACCCCTCCCGGGGGCCCAAGACAATGAGCAGTTCTTC